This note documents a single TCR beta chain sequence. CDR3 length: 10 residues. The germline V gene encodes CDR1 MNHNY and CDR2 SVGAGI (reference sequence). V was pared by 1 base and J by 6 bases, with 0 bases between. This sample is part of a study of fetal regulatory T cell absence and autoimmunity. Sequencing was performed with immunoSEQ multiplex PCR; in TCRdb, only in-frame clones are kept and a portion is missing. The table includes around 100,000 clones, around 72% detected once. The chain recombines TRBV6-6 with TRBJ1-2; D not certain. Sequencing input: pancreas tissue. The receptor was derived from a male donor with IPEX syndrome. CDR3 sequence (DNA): TGTGCCAGCAGTTACTATGGCTACACCTTC. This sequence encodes CASSYYGYTF.